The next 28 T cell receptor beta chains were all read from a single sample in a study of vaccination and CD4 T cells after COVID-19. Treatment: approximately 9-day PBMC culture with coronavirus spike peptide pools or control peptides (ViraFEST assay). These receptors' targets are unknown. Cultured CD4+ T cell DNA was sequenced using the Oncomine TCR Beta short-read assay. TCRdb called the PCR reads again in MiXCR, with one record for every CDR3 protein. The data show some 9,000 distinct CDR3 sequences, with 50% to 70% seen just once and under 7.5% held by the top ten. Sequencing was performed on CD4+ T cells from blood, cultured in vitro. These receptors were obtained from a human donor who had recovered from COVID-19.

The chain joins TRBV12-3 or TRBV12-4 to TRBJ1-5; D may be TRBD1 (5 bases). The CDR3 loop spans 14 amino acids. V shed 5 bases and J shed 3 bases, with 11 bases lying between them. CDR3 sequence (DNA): TGTGCCAGCAGTGGACATGGGATCAATCAGCCCCAGCATTTT. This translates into CASSGHGINQPQHF.

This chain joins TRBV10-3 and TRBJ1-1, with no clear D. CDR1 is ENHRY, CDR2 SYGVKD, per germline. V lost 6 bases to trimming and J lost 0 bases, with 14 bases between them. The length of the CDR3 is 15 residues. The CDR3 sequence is CAIRDEPPMNTEAFF. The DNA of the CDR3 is TGTGCCATCAGGGACGAGCCGCCTATGAACACTGAAGCTTTCTTT.

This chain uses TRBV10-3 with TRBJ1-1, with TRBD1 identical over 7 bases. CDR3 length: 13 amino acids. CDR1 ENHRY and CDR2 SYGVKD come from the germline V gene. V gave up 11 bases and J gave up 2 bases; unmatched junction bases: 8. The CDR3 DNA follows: TGTGCCGTCCTTGGGACAGAAAACACTGAAGCTTTCTTT. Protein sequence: CAVLGTENTEAFF.

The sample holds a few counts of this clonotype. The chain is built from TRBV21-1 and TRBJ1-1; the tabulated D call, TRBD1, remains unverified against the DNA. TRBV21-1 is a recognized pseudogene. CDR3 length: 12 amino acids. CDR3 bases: TGTGCCAGGAGGGGGTTGGAGACTGAAGCTTTCTTT. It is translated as CARRGLETEAFF.

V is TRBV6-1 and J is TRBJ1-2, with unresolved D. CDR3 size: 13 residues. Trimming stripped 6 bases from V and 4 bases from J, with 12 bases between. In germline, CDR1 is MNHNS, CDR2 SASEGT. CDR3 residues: CASSPPVGYGYTF. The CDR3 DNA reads TGTGCCAGCAGCCCACCCGTCGGCTATGGCTACACCTTC.

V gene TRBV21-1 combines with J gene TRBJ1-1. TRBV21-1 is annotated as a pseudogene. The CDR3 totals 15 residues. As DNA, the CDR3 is TGTGCCAGCAGCAAAGTCCCAGGTCACTACACTGAAGCTTTCTTT. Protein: CASSKVPGHYTEAFF.

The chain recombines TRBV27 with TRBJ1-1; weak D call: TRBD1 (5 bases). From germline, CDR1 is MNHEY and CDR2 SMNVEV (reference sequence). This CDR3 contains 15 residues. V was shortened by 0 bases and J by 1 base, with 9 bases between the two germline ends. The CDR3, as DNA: TGTGCCAGCAGTTTATCCTGGAGGGGGAACACTGAAGCTTTCTTT. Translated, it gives CASSLSWRGNTEAFF.

The CDR3 sequence is CASSINSYYEQYF. In nucleotides, the CDR3 is TGTGCCAGTAGTATAAACAGCTACTACGAGCAGTACTTC. V is TRBV19 and J is TRBJ2-7; the D is unclear. Looked up from germline, CDR1 is LNHDA and CDR2 is SQIVND (reference sequence). This CDR3 is 13 amino acids long. V dropped 2 bases and J dropped 3 bases, with 8 bases sitting between them.

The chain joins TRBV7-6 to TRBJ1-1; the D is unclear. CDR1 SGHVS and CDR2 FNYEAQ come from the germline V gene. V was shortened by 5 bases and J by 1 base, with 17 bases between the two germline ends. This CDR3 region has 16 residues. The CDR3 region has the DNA TGTGCCAGCAGCCGATGGGGAGACAAGGAGAACACTGAAGCTTTCTTT. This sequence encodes CASSRWGDKENTEAFF. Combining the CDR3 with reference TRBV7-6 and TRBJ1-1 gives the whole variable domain GAGVSQSPRYKVTKRGQDVALRCDPISGHVSLYWYRQALGQGPEFLTYFNYEAQQDKSGLPNDRFSAERPEGSISTLTIQRTEQRDSAMYRCASSRWGDKENTEAFFGQGTRLTVV.

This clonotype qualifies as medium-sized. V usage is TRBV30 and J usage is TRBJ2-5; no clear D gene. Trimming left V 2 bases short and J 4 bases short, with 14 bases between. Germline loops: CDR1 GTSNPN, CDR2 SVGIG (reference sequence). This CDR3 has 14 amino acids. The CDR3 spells CAWSRGSARETQYF. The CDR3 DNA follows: TGTGCCTGGAGTCGAGGATCCGCGCGAGAGACCCAGTACTTC.

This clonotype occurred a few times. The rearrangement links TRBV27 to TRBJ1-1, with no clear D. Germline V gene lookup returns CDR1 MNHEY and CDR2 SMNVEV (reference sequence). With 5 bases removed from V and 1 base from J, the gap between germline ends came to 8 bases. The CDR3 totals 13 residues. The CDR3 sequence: CASSRQANTEAFF. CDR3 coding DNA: TGTGCCAGCAGTCGCCAGGCGAACACTGAAGCTTTCTTT.

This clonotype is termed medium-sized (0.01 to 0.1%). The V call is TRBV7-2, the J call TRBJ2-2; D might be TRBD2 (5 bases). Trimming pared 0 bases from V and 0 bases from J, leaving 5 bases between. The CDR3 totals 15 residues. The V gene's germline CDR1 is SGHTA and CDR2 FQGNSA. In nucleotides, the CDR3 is TGTGCCAGCAGCTTAGCCGGGGCGAACACCGGGGAGCTGTTTTTT. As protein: CASSLAGANTGELFF.

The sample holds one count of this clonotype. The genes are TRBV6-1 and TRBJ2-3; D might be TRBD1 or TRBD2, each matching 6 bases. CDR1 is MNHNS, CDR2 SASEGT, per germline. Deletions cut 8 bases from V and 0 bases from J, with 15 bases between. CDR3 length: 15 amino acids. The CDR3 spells CASETQGLSTDTQYF. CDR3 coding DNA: TGTGCCAGCGAGACACAGGGACTTAGCACAGATACGCAGTATTTT.

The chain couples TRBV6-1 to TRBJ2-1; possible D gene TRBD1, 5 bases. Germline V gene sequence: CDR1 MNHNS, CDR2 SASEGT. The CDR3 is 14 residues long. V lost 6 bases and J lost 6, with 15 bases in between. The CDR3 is CASSPQETVNEQFF. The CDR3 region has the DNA TGTGCCAGCAGCCCCCAAGAGACAGTCAATGAGCAGTTCTTC.

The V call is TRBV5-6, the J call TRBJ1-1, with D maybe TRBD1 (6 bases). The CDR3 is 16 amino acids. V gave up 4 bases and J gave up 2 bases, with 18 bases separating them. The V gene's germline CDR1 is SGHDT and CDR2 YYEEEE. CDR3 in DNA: TGTGCCAGCAGCAGGAATCTCGGGACAATCAACACTGAAGCTTTCTTT. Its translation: CASSRNLGTINTEAFF.

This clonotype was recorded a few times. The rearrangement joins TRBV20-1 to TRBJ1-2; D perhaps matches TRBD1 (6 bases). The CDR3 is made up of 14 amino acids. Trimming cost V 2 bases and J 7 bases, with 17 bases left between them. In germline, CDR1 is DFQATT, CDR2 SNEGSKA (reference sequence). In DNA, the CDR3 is TGCAGTGCTAGAAATAAGGGGGATATGGGTGGCTACACCTTC. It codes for CSARNKGDMGGYTF.

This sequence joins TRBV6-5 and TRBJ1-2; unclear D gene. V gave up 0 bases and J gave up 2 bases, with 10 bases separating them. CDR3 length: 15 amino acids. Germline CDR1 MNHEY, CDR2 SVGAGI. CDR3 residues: CASSYSTRLNYGYTF. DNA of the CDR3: TGTGCCAGCAGTTACTCGACCAGACTCAACTATGGCTACACCTTC.

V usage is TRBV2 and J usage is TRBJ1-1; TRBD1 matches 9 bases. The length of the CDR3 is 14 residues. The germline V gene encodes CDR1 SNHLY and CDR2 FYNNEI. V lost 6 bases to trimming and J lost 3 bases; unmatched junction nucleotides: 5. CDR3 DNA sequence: TGTGCCAGCAGCGTATGGGACAGGGACACTGAAGCTTTCTTT. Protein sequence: CASSVWDRDTEAFF.

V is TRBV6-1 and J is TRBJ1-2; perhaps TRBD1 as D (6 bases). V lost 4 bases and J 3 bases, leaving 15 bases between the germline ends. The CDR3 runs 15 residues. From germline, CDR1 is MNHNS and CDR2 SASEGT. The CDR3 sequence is CASSGARGFDYGYTF. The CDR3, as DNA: TGTGCCAGCAGTGGTGCCAGGGGTTTTGACTATGGCTACACCTTC.

The CDR3 bases are TGTGCCAGCTCATCCCGACAGAACAACTATGGCTACACCTTC. This translates into CASSSRQNNYGYTF. The V call is TRBV18, the J call TRBJ1-2, with D possibly TRBD1 on 5 matching bases. This CDR3 contains 14 residues. Looked up from germline, CDR1 is KGHSH and CDR2 is LQKENI. The V end lost 5 bases, the J end lost 2 bases, and 12 bases lay between the germline ends.

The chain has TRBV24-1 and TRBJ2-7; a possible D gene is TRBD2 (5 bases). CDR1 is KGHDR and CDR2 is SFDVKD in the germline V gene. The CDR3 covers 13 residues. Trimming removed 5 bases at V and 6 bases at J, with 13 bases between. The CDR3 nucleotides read TGTGCCACCAGTGCACGGGAAGTAGGCGAGCAGTACTTC. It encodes CATSAREVGEQYF.

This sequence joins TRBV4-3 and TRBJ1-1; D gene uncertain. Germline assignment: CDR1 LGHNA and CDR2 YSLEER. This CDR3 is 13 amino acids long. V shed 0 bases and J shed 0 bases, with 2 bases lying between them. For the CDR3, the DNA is TGCGCCAGCAGCCAAGAGATGAACACTGAAGCTTTCTTT. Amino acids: CASSQEMNTEAFF.

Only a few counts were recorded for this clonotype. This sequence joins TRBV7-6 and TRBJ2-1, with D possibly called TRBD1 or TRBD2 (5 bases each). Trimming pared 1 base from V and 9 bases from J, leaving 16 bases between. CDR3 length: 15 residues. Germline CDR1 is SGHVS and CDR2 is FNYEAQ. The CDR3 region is CASSLDPRGVSEQFF. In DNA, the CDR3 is TGTGCCAGCAGCTTAGATCCGAGGGGAGTGAGTGAGCAGTTCTTC.

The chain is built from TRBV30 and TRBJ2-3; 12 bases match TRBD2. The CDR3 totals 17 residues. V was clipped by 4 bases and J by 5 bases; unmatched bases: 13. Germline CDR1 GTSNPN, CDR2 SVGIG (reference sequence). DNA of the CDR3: TGTGCCTGGACGAAGGGAGGACTAGCGGGGACGCTAGATACGCAGTATTTT. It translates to CAWTKGGLAGTLDTQYF.

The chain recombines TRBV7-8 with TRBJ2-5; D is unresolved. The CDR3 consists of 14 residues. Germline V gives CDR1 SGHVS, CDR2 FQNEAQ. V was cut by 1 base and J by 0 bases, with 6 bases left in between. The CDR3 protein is CASSLVTNQETQYF. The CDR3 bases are TGTGCCAGCAGCTTAGTAACGAACCAAGAGACCCAGTACTTC.

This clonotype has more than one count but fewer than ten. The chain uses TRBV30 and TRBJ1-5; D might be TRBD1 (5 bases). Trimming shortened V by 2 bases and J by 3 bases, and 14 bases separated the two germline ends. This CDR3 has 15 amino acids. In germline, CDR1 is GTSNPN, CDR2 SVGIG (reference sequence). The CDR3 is CAWSSHGAFNQPQHF. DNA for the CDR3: TGTGCCTGGAGTAGTCACGGGGCCTTCAATCAGCCCCAGCATTTT.

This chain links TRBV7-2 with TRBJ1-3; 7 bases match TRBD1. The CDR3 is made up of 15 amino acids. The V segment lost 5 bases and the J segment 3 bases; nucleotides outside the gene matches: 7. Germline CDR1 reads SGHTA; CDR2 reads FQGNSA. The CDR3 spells CASSTQGIGGNTIYF. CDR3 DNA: TGTGCCAGCAGCACACAGGGGATTGGTGGAAACACCATATATTTT.

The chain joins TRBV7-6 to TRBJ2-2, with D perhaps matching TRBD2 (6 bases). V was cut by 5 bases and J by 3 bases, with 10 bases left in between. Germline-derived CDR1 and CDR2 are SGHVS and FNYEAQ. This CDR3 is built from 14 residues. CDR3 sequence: CASSRDFDTGELFF. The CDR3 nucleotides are TGTGCCAGCAGCCGGGACTTCGACACCGGGGAGCTGTTTTTT.